Listed here are 20 T cell receptor beta chains from one sample, sequenced in a study of beta chain features in type 1 diabetes. Isolated RNA was reverse transcribed in full, so expressed TCRB transcripts were sequenced. Assay used: immunoSEQ multiplex PCR; TCRdb lists only in-frame clones, some missing. The profile shows roughly 700,000 clones, roughly 13% of them singletons. Their specific antigens are unknown. Study-wide results and limits: Significant though moderate, a shortening of TCRB CDR3s appeared in all four CD4+ subsets of Type 1 diabetes patients.

The sequenced material came from naive CD4+ T cells from blood. Receptors originate from a man aged 18 to 30 with type 1 diabetes.

This chain connects TRBV19 to TRBJ2-5; TRBD2 matches 14 bases. This CDR3 spans 15 amino acids. The germline gives CDR1 LNHDA, CDR2 SQIVND (reference sequence). V was clipped by 6 bases and J by 4 bases; unmatched bases: 4. CDR3 sequence reads: CASRTGTSGGETQYF. Written as DNA, the CDR3 is TGTGCCAGTAGAACCGGGACTAGCGGGGGAGAGACCCAGTACTTC.

This clone has only a few counts. J is TRBJ1-1 and V is TRBV30; D is uncertain. The CDR3 covers 11 residues. CDR1 is GTSNPN, CDR2 SVGIG, per germline (reference sequence). V lost 8 bases, J lost 1 base, and 8 bases lay in between. CDR3 loop: CASQTNTEAFF. The CDR3, as DNA: TGTGCCAGCCAGACGAACACTGAAGCTTTCTTT.

The V and J genes are TRBV28 and TRBJ2-7, with 12 bases lining up with TRBD1. Germline V gives CDR1 MDHEN, CDR2 SYDVKM. V trimming: 6 bases; J trimming: 2 bases; junction bases outside the gene matches: 5. The CDR3 runs 15 residues. CDR3 DNA sequence: TGTGCCAGCAGACCGGGACAGGGGGCTCCCTACGAGCAGTACTTC. This codes for CASRPGQGAPYEQYF.

This chain joins TRBV28 and TRBJ1-1; 7 nucleotides agree with TRBD1. V dropped 6 bases and J dropped 0; count of bases not matched to a gene: 7. The CDR3 has 15 amino acids. Germline-derived CDR1 and CDR2 are MDHEN and SYDVKM. The CDR3 region has the DNA TGTGCCAGCAGCCTGACAGGGCTTCTGAACACTGAAGCTTTCTTT. It encodes CASSLTGLLNTEAFF.

The chain links TRBV7-2 to TRBJ2-4, with no clear D. There are 16 residues in the CDR3. Germline CDR1 and CDR2: SGHTA and FQGNSA. Trimming cost V 6 bases and J 2 bases, with 17 bases left between them. CDR3 nucleotides: TGTGCCAGCAGGCTAAGGGCAGGTGGGCCCAAAAACATTCAGTACTTC. The encoded protein is CASRLRAGGPKNIQYF. The full variable domain, in which reference TRBV7-2 and TRBJ2-4 provide the parts outside the CDR3, is GAGVSQSPSNKVTEKGKDVELRCDPISGHTALYWYRQSLGQGLEFLIYFQGNSAPDKSGLPSDRFSAERTGGSVSTLTIQRTQQEDSAVYLCASRLRAGGPKNIQYFGAGTRLSVL.

This clone was seen a few times. The CDR3: CASSLGGRTEAFF. CDR3 bases: TGTGCCAGCAGTTTAGGGGGCCGGACTGAAGCTTTCTTT. This chain uses TRBV6-5 with TRBJ1-1; 7 nucleotides match TRBD1. Germline-derived CDR1 and CDR2 are MNHEY and SVGAGI. V lost 4 bases to trimming and J lost 5 bases; unmatched junction nucleotides: 4. CDR3 length: 13 residues.

There are a few counts of this clone. The chain employs TRBV6-5 and TRBJ2-7; no reliable D call. The V gene's germline CDR1 is MNHEY and CDR2 SVGAGI. CDR3 length equals 12 residues. Trimming cost V 2 bases and J 6 bases, with 8 bases left between them. CDR3 region: CASSYDTTEQYF. In DNA, the CDR3 is TGTGCCAGCAGTTACGACACAACCGAGCAGTACTTC.

V and J are TRBV9 and TRBJ2-2, with D tentatively TRBD2 (6 bases). This CDR3 has 15 amino acids. Trimming shortened V by 4 bases and J by 4 bases, and 14 bases separated the two germline ends. The germline gives CDR1 SGDLS, CDR2 YYNGEE. CDR3 nucleotides: TGTGCCAGCAGCCCCTCGGGAGTGAGCACCGGGGAGCTGTTTTTT. Its protein product is CASSPSGVSTGELFF.

This chain joins TRBV5-1 and TRBJ2-3; D is possibly TRBD1 (5 bases). CDR1 is SGHRS, CDR2 YFSETQ, per germline. The germline V and J ends were trimmed by 1 base and 2 bases, with 14 bases remaining between them. The CDR3 is made up of 16 amino acids. The CDR3 bases are TGCGCCAGCAGCTTGTTCTCCGACAGTCTCACAGATACGCAGTATTTT. It specifies CASSLFSDSLTDTQYF.

This clone was found a few times. V and J are TRBV7-2 and TRBJ1-1; tentatively, D is TRBD1 (5 bases). Looked up from germline, CDR1 is SGHTA and CDR2 is FQGNSA. The V and J ends lost 3 bases and 5 bases respectively, with 13 bases between them. The CDR3 contains 14 residues. This chain's CDR3 is CASSFGTWGTEAFF. The CDR3 bases are TGTGCCAGCAGCTTCGGGACCTGGGGGACTGAAGCTTTCTTT.

This clone was seen more than once but under ten times. The rearrangement joins TRBV5-1 to TRBJ2-1; tentative D call: TRBD1 (6 bases). V was shortened by 3 bases and J by 6 bases, with 13 bases between the two germline ends. Per the germline V gene, CDR1 is SGHRS and CDR2 is YFSETQ. The CDR3 consists of 14 residues. The CDR3 sequence is CASSSLTRGNEQFF. In DNA, the CDR3 is TGCGCCAGCAGCTCCTTAACCAGGGGCAATGAGCAGTTCTTC.

This clone was detected only a few times. The chain recombines TRBV15 with TRBJ2-5; the D is unclear. The CDR3 length is 12 residues. V was shortened by 0 bases and J by 5 bases, with 4 bases between the two germline ends. Germline values: CDR1 LNHNV, CDR2 YYDKDF (reference sequence). The DNA of the CDR3 is TGTGCCACCAGCAGAGATCTTGAGACCCAGTACTTC. Its protein product is CATSRDLETQYF.

V is TRBV6-6 and J is TRBJ2-6; D unresolved. CDR1 is MNHNY, CDR2 SVGAGI, per germline (reference sequence). The ends were cut back, 0 bases at V and 1 base at J, with 7 bases in the middle. The CDR3 runs 16 residues. The CDR3 sequence: CASSYSLGSGANVLTF. CDR3 DNA: TGTGCCAGCAGTTACTCATTGGGATCTGGGGCCAACGTCCTGACTTTC.

As regards this clone: Different DNA sequences within this sample yield the same CDR3. The J gene is TRBJ1-3, the V gene TRBV30, with unresolved D. CDR3 size: 12 residues. Germline V CDR1 and CDR2: GTSNPN, SVGIG (reference sequence). V gave up 4 bases and J gave up 0 bases, with 4 bases separating them. CDR3 loop: CAWTLSGNTIYF. CDR3 DNA sequence: TGTGCCTGGACACTCTCTGGAAACACCATATATTTT.

A few counts support this clone. The chain couples TRBV9 to TRBJ2-1, with TRBD1 matching over 8 bases. CDR1 SGDLS and CDR2 YYNGEE come from the germline V gene. V lost 1 base to trimming and J lost 2 bases; unmatched junction nucleotides: 2. The CDR3 is 15 residues long. CDR3 coding DNA: TGTGCCAGCAGCGTATGGACAGGGACCTACAATGAGCAGTTCTTC. As protein: CASSVWTGTYNEQFF.

On this clone: This same CDR3 is encoded by further DNA sequences in the sample. This chain links TRBV29-1 with TRBJ1-3; D is possibly TRBD1 (6 bases). Germline assignment: CDR1 SQVTM and CDR2 ANQGSEA. Trimming took off 6 bases at V and 0 bases at J, with 6 bases between the two ends. This CDR3 contains 12 residues. CDR3 nucleotide sequence: TGCAGCGTACAGGGCTCTGGAAACACCATATATTTT. Translation gives CSVQGSGNTIYF. Together with reference TRBV29-1 and TRBJ1-3, the CDR3 gives the full variable domain: SAVISQKPSRDICQRGTSLTIQCQVDSQVTMMFWYRQQPGQSLTLIATANQGSEATYESGFVIDKFPISRPNLTFSTLTVSNMSPEDSSIYLCSVQGSGNTIYFGEGSWLTVV.

The genes are TRBV6-6 and TRBJ2-1; TRBD2 matches at 14 bases. V shed 5 bases and J 12 bases; nucleotides not matched to a gene: 3. CDR1 MNHNY and CDR2 SVGAGI come from the germline V gene (reference sequence). CDR3 size: 13 residues. The chain's CDR3 is CASSGTSGGRQFF. The DNA of the CDR3 is TGTGCCAGCAGTGGGACTAGCGGGGGCCGGCAGTTCTTC.

This clone was detected only a few times. V usage is TRBV30 and J usage is TRBJ1-2; 7 bases align to TRBD1. Germline V CDR1 and CDR2: GTSNPN, SVGIG (reference sequence). The CDR3 consists of 14 residues. The ends lost 4 bases at V and 5 bases at J; junction bases unmatched: 10. In DNA form, the CDR3 reads TGTGCCTGGAATCGGGGACAGCCACATTATGGCTACACCTTC. Its translation is CAWNRGQPHYGYTF. Complete variable domain (other parts from reference TRBV30 and TRBJ1-2): SQTIHQWPATLVQPVGSPLSLECTVEGTSNPNLYWYRQAAGRGLQLLFYSVGIGQISSEVPQNLSASRPQDRQFILSSKKLLLSDSGFYLCAWNRGQPHYGYTFGSGTRLTVV.

The chain couples TRBV5-1 to TRBJ2-2; D gene uncertain. Germline CDR1 reads SGHRS; CDR2 reads YFSETQ. The CDR3 length is 16 residues. V dropped 0 bases and J dropped 3 bases, with 12 bases sitting between them. This chain's CDR3 is CASSLGSMIDTGELFF. CDR3 bases: TGCGCCAGCAGCTTGGGGTCTATGATAGACACCGGGGAGCTGTTTTTT.

V usage is TRBV18 and J usage is TRBJ2-1; D is perhaps TRBD2 (7 bases). This CDR3 is built from 13 residues. V was clipped by 6 bases and J by 8 bases, with 14 bases between them. The V gene's germline CDR1 is KGHSH and CDR2 LQKENI. The CDR3 is CASSNGGGHEQFF. The CDR3 coding sequence is TGTGCCAGCTCGAACGGCGGGGGCCATGAGCAGTTCTTC.